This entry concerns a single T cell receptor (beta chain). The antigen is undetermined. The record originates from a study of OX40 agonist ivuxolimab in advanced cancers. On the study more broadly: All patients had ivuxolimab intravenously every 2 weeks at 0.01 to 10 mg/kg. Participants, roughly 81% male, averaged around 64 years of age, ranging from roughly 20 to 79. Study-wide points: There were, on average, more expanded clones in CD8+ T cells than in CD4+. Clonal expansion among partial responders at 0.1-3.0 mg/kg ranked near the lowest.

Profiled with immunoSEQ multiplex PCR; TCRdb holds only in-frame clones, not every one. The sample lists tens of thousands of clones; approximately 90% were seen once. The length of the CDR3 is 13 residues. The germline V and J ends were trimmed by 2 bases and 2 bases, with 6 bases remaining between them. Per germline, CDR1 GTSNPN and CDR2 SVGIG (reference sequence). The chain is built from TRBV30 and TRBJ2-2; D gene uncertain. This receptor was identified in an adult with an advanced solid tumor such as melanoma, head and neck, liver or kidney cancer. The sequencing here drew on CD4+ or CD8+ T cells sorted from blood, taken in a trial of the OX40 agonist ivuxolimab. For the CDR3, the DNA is TGTGCCTGGAGTCGGATAAACACCGGGGAGCTGTTTTTT. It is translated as CAWSRINTGELFF.